The entry below describes one TCR beta chain. This sample is drawn from a study of CD8+ T cells in alopecia areata. Across the study: Severity was scored as percentage of affected scalp area in treated patients.

The germline gives CDR1 MNHEY, CDR2 SMNVEV (reference sequence). With 5 bases clipped from V and 4 bases from J, the junction kept 5 bases outside the gene matches. This CDR3 has 14 amino acids. RNA extraction was followed by reverse transcription into cDNA, which acted as the sequencing template. The assay was immunoSEQ multiplex PCR, and TCRdb's table has in-frame clones only and misses some. The sample holds approximately 150,000 clones, 70% to 90% seen once. Regarding treatment: oral pan-JAK inhibitor, 5-10 mg twice daily. Patients with alopecia areata provided lesional scalp punch biopsies as well as peripheral blood.

The source was CD8+ T cells sorted from blood, collected at week 4, from a patient treated with tofacitinib. The sequence derives from a human donor with alopecia areata. The rearrangement joins TRBV27 to TRBJ2-7; 10 positions match TRBD2. The CDR3: CASSPSGRAYEQYF. The CDR3 DNA reads as TGTGCCAGCAGTCCTAGCGGGAGAGCATACGAGCAGTACTTC.